This TCR beta chain is from a study of early T cells in non-severe SARS-CoV-2 infection. Points from the study as a whole: Lookups in VDJdb leaned toward anti-spike CD8 responses and missed private and CD4 specificities.

Regarding this clonotype: Its antigen is not identified.

TCRdb recomputed calls from the 5' RACE reads with MiXCR, one row per CDR3 protein. Of tens of thousands of distinct CDR3 sequences listed, around 13% are singletons. The CDR3 is made up of 16 amino acids. V gave up 4 bases and J gave up 4 bases; unmatched junction bases: 12. Germline loops: CDR1 SEHNR, CDR2 FQNEAQ (reference sequence). The starting material was whole blood, obtained at baseline. The genes are TRBV7-9 and TRBJ1-2, with TRBD1 identical over 7 bases. The clonotype comes from an adult who was a healthcare worker with PCR-confirmed SARS-CoV-2 infection or an uninfected control (not recorded which). The donor label of this sample is uncertain. As DNA, the CDR3 is TGTGCCAGCAGCTATGTCGGGACAGCCCTATTCTATGGCTACACCTTC. This codes for CASSYVGTALFYGYTF. Looking up the rest from reference TRBV7-9 and TRBJ1-2 gives the full variable domain: DTGVSQNPRHKITKRGQNVTFRCDPISEHNRLYWYRQTLGQGPEFLTYFQNEAQLEKSRLLSDRFSAERPKGSFSTLEIQRTEQGDSAMYLCASSYVGTALFYGYTFGSGTRLTVV.